This T cell receptor beta chain was found in a study of early T cells in non-severe SARS-CoV-2 infection. Study outcomes and limitations: The VDJdb matching leaned toward anti-spike CD8 responses and overlooked private and CD4 specificities.

Only a few counts were recorded for this clonotype. Its antigen is as yet unknown. TCRdb reprocessed the 5' RACE reads via MiXCR and lists one record per CDR3 protein. The top ten clones hold roughly 7.3% of a sample with tens of thousands of distinct CDR3 sequences, about 5% of them seen once. CDR1 is MNHEY, CDR2 SVGAGI, per germline. The CDR3 runs 13 residues. Trimming cost V 6 bases and J 3 bases, with 9 bases left between them. The chain links TRBV6-5 to TRBJ1-5; D is unresolved. This clonotype originated in an adult who was a healthcare worker with PCR-confirmed SARS-CoV-2 infection or an uninfected control (not recorded which). Sequenced here: whole blood, sampled at baseline. In nucleotides, the CDR3 is TGTGCCAGCAGCAGGAGTTACAATCAGCCCCAGCATTTT. Protein product: CASSRSYNQPQHF.